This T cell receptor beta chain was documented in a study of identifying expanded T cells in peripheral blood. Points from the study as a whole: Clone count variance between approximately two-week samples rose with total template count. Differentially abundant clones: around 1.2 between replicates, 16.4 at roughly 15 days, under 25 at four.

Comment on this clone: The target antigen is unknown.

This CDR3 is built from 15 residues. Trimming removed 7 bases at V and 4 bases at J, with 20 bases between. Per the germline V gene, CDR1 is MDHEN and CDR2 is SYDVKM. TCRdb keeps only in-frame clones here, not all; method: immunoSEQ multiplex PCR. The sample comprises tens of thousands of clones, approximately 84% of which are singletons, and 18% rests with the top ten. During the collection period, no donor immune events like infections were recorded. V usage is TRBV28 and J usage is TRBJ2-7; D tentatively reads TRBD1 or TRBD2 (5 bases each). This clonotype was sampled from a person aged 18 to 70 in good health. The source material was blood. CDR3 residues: CASTAGVGAAYEQYF. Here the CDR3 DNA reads TGTGCCAGCACAGCCGGGGTTGGGGCGGCTTACGAGCAGTACTTC.